A single sample is the source of the 10 T cell receptor beta chains below, sequenced in a study of response to subunit inactivated influenza vaccine. TCRdb re-called the RT-PCR reads through MiXCR, storing one row per CDR3 protein. The repertoire includes just under 550,000 distinct CDR3 sequences, approximately 22% of them detected once, and 2.5% to 3.5% sits in the top ten. A further study also used this sample, focusing on T cells expressing NK-cell markers. As that study records: Template switching by 5'RACE with UMIs generated the TCR beta cDNA.

Sequenced here: CD4+ T cells sorted from PBMCs, sampled about 13 days after vaccination. These receptors were taken from a man between 50 and 59 years old who received an inactivated influenza vaccine.

CDR3 sequence: CASSQSPGEAEAFF. CDR3 nucleotide sequence: TGCGCCAGCAGCCAATCTCCAGGGGAGGCTGAAGCTTTCTTT. This rearrangement joins TRBV4-1 to TRBJ1-1, with D maybe TRBD1 (6 bases). The CDR3 runs 14 residues. The ends were cut back, 2 bases at V and 6 bases at J, with 13 bases in the middle. In germline, CDR1 is MGHRA, CDR2 YSYEKL.

The sample holds many counts of this clonotype. This sequence joins TRBV12-3 or TRBV12-4 and TRBJ2-1, with TRBD1 matching 11 bases. The CDR3 is 17 residues long. J was trimmed by 0 bases and V by 6 bases; bases with no gene match: 7. The CDR3 protein is CASSHKGQGGSYNEQFF. CDR3 sequence (DNA): TGTGCCAGCAGCCACAAGGGACAGGGGGGCTCCTACAATGAGCAGTTCTTC.

This clonotype was found many times. Mismatch with germline at one junction end may stem from a read error. This chain links TRBV15 with TRBJ2-2, with D hard to call. There are 15 residues in the CDR3. The germline V gene encodes CDR1 LNHNV and CDR2 YYDKDF (reference sequence). The CDR3 here is CATSREGGYTGELFF. The DNA of the CDR3 is TGTGCCACCAGCAGAGAGGGCGGCTACACTGGGGAGCTGTTTTTT.

This clonotype was detected only a few times. J is TRBJ1-1 and V is TRBV7-9; D not certain. Germline assignment: CDR1 SEHNR and CDR2 FQNEAQ (reference sequence). V lost 2 bases to trimming and J lost 1 base, with 8 bases between them. The length of the CDR3 is 14 residues. CDR3 loop: CASSLYATNTEAFF. The CDR3 region has the DNA TGTGCCAGCAGCTTATACGCCACGAACACTGAAGCTTTCTTT.

A few counts support this clonotype. The rearrangement uses TRBV2 and TRBJ2-1; D gene uncertain. The CDR3 is 16 residues long. V was clipped by 4 bases and J by 0 bases, with 13 bases between them. Germline V CDR1 and CDR2: SNHLY, FYNNEI. The chain's CDR3 is CASSASALSSYNEQFF. The DNA for the CDR3 is TGTGCCAGCAGTGCATCGGCCCTGAGCTCCTACAATGAGCAGTTCTTC. The variable domain in full, completed from reference TRBV2 and TRBJ2-1, reads EPEVTQTPSHQVTQMGQEVILRCVPISNHLYFYWYRQILGQKVEFLVSFYNNEISEKSEIFDDQFSVERPDGSNFTLKIRSTKLEDSAMYFCASSASALSSYNEQFFGPGTRLTVL.

The CDR3 protein is CASSSDGFSGANVLTF. DNA of the CDR3: TGCGCCAGCAGTTCGGACGGGTTCTCTGGGGCCAACGTCCTGACTTTC. The chain links TRBV5-1 to TRBJ2-6, with D unclear. The germline gives CDR1 SGHRS, CDR2 YFSETQ. Deletions cut 5 bases from V and 0 bases from J, with 12 bases between. This CDR3 region has 16 residues.

The chain uses TRBV30 and TRBJ2-2; perhaps TRBD2 as D (6 bases). The CDR3 is made up of 18 amino acids. The V end was cut by 2 bases, the J end by 5 bases, with 24 bases between. Germline V gene data show CDR1 as GTSNPN and CDR2 as SVGIG (reference sequence). The DNA of the CDR3 is TGTGCCTGGAGTAGTGGAGCTGCGGGGTCGTATGGGACCGGGGAGCTGTTTTTT. Translating gives CAWSSGAAGSYGTGELFF.

The chain recombines TRBV28 with TRBJ1-1, with unresolved D. From germline, CDR1 is MDHEN and CDR2 SYDVKM. The CDR3 contains 13 residues. V was cut by 5 bases and J by 3 bases, with 10 bases left in between. CDR3 nucleotide sequence: TGTGCCAGCAGTCCCCACGGGTACACTGAAGCTTTCTTT. Residues: CASSPHGYTEAFF.

CDR3 protein: CSARGDSRAEAFF. CDR3 in DNA: TGCAGTGCTAGAGGGGACAGCCGAGCTGAAGCTTTCTTT. The chain links TRBV20-1 to TRBJ1-1, with 7 bases identical to TRBD1. Per germline, CDR1 DFQATT and CDR2 SNEGSKA (reference sequence). The CDR3 runs to 13 residues. V gave up 1 base and J gave up 6 bases; unmatched junction bases: 5.

V gene TRBV19 combines with J gene TRBJ2-4; D is unclear. Deletions cut 5 bases from V and 3 bases from J, with 11 bases between. Germline V gene data show CDR1 as LNHDA and CDR2 as SQIVND (reference sequence). This CDR3 comprises 14 residues. The CDR3 protein is CASSLGWSKNIQYF. CDR3 nucleotides: TGTGCCAGTAGTTTAGGATGGAGCAAAAACATTCAGTACTTC.